These 21 T cell receptor beta chains originate from one sample sequenced in a study of T-cell reconstitution after alpha-beta-depleted transplantation in children. It was with unique molecular identifiers that the TCRbeta library was prepared. A single record per CDR3 protein comes from TCRdb applying MiXCR to the PCR reads. The sample has about 640,000 distinct CDR3 sequences, about 15% seen once. The material sequenced was PBMCs from the stem cell graft donor, taken from the stem cell graft. Source of these receptors: a human donor who donated a stem cell graft to a child with acute myeloid leukemia.

This clonotype was observed at least ten times. This chain links TRBV12-3 or TRBV12-4 with TRBJ1-3; D call uncertain. Trimming stripped 7 bases from V and 3 bases from J, with 22 bases between. The CDR3 consists of 17 residues. CDR3: CASNPGEGGSIGNTIYF. CDR3 sequence (DNA): TGTGCCAGCAACCCTGGGGAGGGAGGGAGCATTGGAAACACCATATATTTT.

At least ten counts were recorded for this clonotype. The J gene is TRBJ2-2, the V gene TRBV20-1, with D unresolved. From germline, CDR1 is DFQATT and CDR2 SNEGSKA (reference sequence). The V gene lost 1 base and the J gene lost 7 bases, with 13 bases spanning the gap. CDR3 length: 14 residues. CDR3 in amino acids: CSARGNRLDGELFF. The DNA of the CDR3 is TGCAGTGCTAGAGGGAACCGACTTGACGGGGAGCTGTTTTTT.

This clonotype was observed a handful of times. The CDR3 DNA sequence: TGTGCCAGCAAGGTTGGACAAAGCGCGCAGTATTTT. It translates to CASKVGQSAQYF. The V call is TRBV6-2 or TRBV6-3, the J call TRBJ2-3; possibly TRBD1 for D (5 bases). The CDR3 spans 12 residues. Trimming shortened V by 7 bases and J by 10 bases, and 15 bases separated the two germline ends. Germline V gene lookup returns CDR1 MNHEY and CDR2 SVGEGT.

J is TRBJ1-4 and V is TRBV29-1; no reliable D call. This CDR3 spans 13 amino acids. Germline V gene data show CDR1 as SQVTM and CDR2 as ANQGSEA. The V end was cut by 5 bases, the J end by 6 bases, with 13 bases between. CDR3 bases: TGCAGCGTTCTTGGCAGGACGGATGAAAAACTGTTTTTT. Protein sequence: CSVLGRTDEKLFF.

This clonotype was seen more than once but under ten times. The V call is TRBV20-1, the J call TRBJ1-4; D might be TRBD1 (5 bases). This CDR3 comprises 14 residues. Trimming pared 6 bases from V and 8 bases from J, leaving 19 bases between. Germline values: CDR1 DFQATT, CDR2 SNEGSKA (reference sequence). As DNA, the CDR3 is TGCAGTGCACCTGGGACCGGACTAGGCGAAAAACTGTTTTTT. Translating it yields CSAPGTGLGEKLFF.

This clonotype was seen at least ten times. This chain connects TRBV20-1 to TRBJ2-5; 13 bases line up with TRBD2. The CDR3 loop spans 14 amino acids. Trimming took 6 bases from V and 3 from J; bases not matched to a gene: 4. Germline CDR1 is DFQATT and CDR2 is SNEGSKA (reference sequence). This CDR3 is CSALTSGGKETQYF. The CDR3 region has the DNA TGCAGTGCACTGACTAGCGGGGGGAAAGAGACCCAGTACTTC.

V gene TRBV7-2 combines with J gene TRBJ1-5; 8 nucleotides line up with TRBD1. The germline V gene encodes CDR1 SGHTA and CDR2 FQGNSA. This CDR3 comprises 16 residues. V lost 1 base to trimming and J lost 2 bases; unmatched junction nucleotides: 4. CDR3 in DNA: TGTGCCAGCAGCTTAGGGGGACAGGATGGCAATCAGCCCCAGCATTTT. It encodes CASSLGGQDGNQPQHF.

This chain connects TRBV28 to TRBJ1-2, with D tentatively TRBD1 (5 bases). CDR1 is MDHEN and CDR2 is SYDVKM in the germline V gene. The CDR3 loop spans 15 amino acids. Trimming left V 5 bases short and J 5 bases short, with 18 bases between. The CDR3 reads CASSQGAIPGYGYTF. The CDR3 nucleotides read TGTGCCAGCAGTCAAGGGGCGATACCCGGGTATGGCTACACCTTC.

In its sample, this clonotype was seen many times. V and J are TRBV6-6 and TRBJ2-5; 9 bases match TRBD2. V lost 8 bases and J lost 0; bases outside the gene matches: 1. Germline V gene sequence: CDR1 MNHNY, CDR2 SVGAGI (reference sequence). This CDR3 is 13 amino acids long. CDR3: CASLAGNQETQYF. CDR3 in DNA: TGTGCCAGCCTAGCGGGGAACCAAGAGACCCAGTACTTC.

V is TRBV7-3 and J is TRBJ2-3, with TRBD2 matching 15 bases. This CDR3 comprises 16 residues. V lost 5 bases and J lost 4; bases outside the gene matches: 4. The germline V gene encodes CDR1 SGHTA and CDR2 FQGTGA. The DNA of the CDR3 is TGTGCCAGCAGCACCGGACTAGCGGGGGGGGCAGATACGCAGTATTTT. It specifies CASSTGLAGGADTQYF.

The chain recombines TRBV11-2 with TRBJ2-3; no clear D. The CDR3 length is 19 residues. Trimming left V 5 bases short and J 2 bases short, with 26 bases between. In germline, CDR1 is SGHAT, CDR2 FQNNGV. The CDR3 loop is CASSQSRVTTAQDTDTQYF. As DNA, the CDR3 is TGTGCCAGCAGCCAGTCTCGGGTAACTACCGCTCAGGACACAGATACGCAGTATTTT.

This clonotype came up a few times. The chain uses TRBV10-3 and TRBJ2-1; 9 bases are shared with TRBD2. Germline CDR1 ENHRY, CDR2 SYGVKD. CDR3 size: 18 residues. V lost 0 bases to trimming and J lost 2 bases; unmatched junction nucleotides: 8. This CDR3 reads CAISESDGAGGPYNEQFF. The CDR3 coding sequence is TGTGCCATCAGTGAGTCGGACGGAGCGGGGGGCCCCTACAATGAGCAGTTCTTC.

This clonotype has a count of ten or more. The V call is TRBV12-3 or TRBV12-4, the J call TRBJ2-2; D call uncertain. The germline V and J ends were trimmed by 5 bases and 9 bases, with 7 bases remaining between them. This CDR3 spans 11 amino acids. CDR3 nucleotide sequence: TGTGCCAGCAGTCACGTCCGGGAGCTGTTTTTT. Its protein product is CASSHVRELFF.

This clonotype was picked up many times. CDR3: CASSLIAKSTDTQYF. CDR3 nucleotides: TGCGCCAGCAGCTTAATAGCGAAAAGCACAGATACGCAGTATTTT. This chain connects TRBV5-1 to TRBJ2-3, with D possibly being TRBD2 (5 bases). This CDR3 spans 15 amino acids. Germline values: CDR1 SGHRS, CDR2 YFSETQ. Trimming shortened V by 2 bases and J by 0 bases, and 10 bases separated the two germline ends.

This chain connects TRBV20-1 to TRBJ2-3; tentatively, D is TRBD2 (6 bases). Germline CDR1 and CDR2: DFQATT and SNEGSKA (reference sequence). The CDR3 totals 15 residues. Trimming shortened V by 2 bases and J by 0 bases, and 12 bases separated the two germline ends. CDR3: CSARPGLQSTDTQYF. DNA for the CDR3: TGCAGTGCTAGACCGGGACTTCAGAGCACAGATACGCAGTATTTT.

This clonotype has more than one count but fewer than ten. CDR3 amino acids: CASSASGRLDIQYF. The CDR3 region has the DNA TGTGCCAGCAGCGCTTCGGGGAGGCTTGACATTCAGTACTTC. The rearrangement joins TRBV11-3 to TRBJ2-4, with D possibly being TRBD2 (6 bases). Germline values: CDR1 SGHNT, CDR2 YENEEA. CDR3 size: 14 residues. V was shortened by 5 bases and J by 8 bases, with 16 bases between the two germline ends.

This clonotype was counted only a few times. The chain combines TRBV10-3 with TRBJ1-5; D ambiguous. Germline CDR1 is ENHRY and CDR2 is SYGVKD. V was shortened by 11 bases and J by 8 bases, with 7 bases between the two germline ends. This CDR3 has 9 residues. CDR3 sequence: CAGTEPQHF. The CDR3 nucleotides are TGTGCCGGTACTGAGCCCCAGCATTTT.

In its sample, this clonotype was seen a few times. CDR3 in amino acids: CASSDDGRGTDTQYF. The CDR3 bases are TGTGCCAGCAGCGATGATGGCAGGGGAACAGATACGCAGTATTTT. V is TRBV25-1 and J is TRBJ2-3; tentative D call: TRBD1 (6 bases). V lost 6 bases and J 3 bases, leaving 16 bases between the germline ends. The CDR3 covers 15 residues. Germline CDR1 is MGHDK and CDR2 is SYGVNS. Looking up the rest from reference TRBV25-1 and TRBJ2-3 gives the full variable domain: EADIYQTPRYLVIGTGKKITLECSQTMGHDKMYWYQQDPGMELHLIHYSYGVNSTEKGDLSSESTVSRIRTEHFPLTLESARPSHTSQYLCASSDDGRGTDTQYFGPGTRLTVL.

The J gene is TRBJ1-2, the V gene TRBV4-3; D remains ambiguous. Germline values: CDR1 LGHNA, CDR2 YSLEER. The CDR3 consists of 16 residues. Trimming removed 0 bases at V and 7 bases at J, with 18 bases between. The CDR3 reads CASSQDLGTGAGGYTF. For the CDR3, the DNA is TGCGCCAGCAGCCAAGATTTAGGCACCGGAGCGGGTGGCTACACCTTC.

This clonotype was detected ten times or more. V gene TRBV12-3 or TRBV12-4 combines with J gene TRBJ2-1; 8 nucleotides match TRBD1. J lost 4 bases, V lost 6 bases, and 5 bases had no gene match. The CDR3 spans 14 residues. The CDR3 here is CASSLGTGYNEQFF. In DNA form, the CDR3 reads TGTGCCAGCAGCCTCGGGACAGGTTACAATGAGCAGTTCTTC.

In this sample, this clonotype turned up a few times. The rearrangement uses TRBV12-3 or TRBV12-4 and TRBJ2-3, with D perhaps matching TRBD1 (6 bases). CDR3 length: 17 residues. V was pared by 6 bases and J by 5 bases, with 24 bases between. CDR3 sequence reads: CASRPPSPDSSGDTQYF. Here the CDR3 DNA reads TGTGCCAGCAGACCCCCGTCCCCGGACAGTTCGGGAGATACGCAGTATTTT.